This section outlines one T cell receptor beta chain sequence together with its context. The antigen is not known. The V gene's germline CDR1 is MNHNY and CDR2 SVGAGI (reference sequence). This CDR3 spans 15 amino acids. The germline V and J ends were trimmed by 6 bases and 3 bases, with 12 bases remaining between them. The data were obtained in a study of T cells in narcolepsy. Across the study: Donors had narcolepsy type 1 or type 2, or were healthy controls. Regarding the study as a whole: Comparing one patient's CSF and blood CD4+ clonotypes highlighted HCRT- and TRIB2-specific autoreactive clonotypes. No autoreactive T cell clone sequences appeared in some memory CD4+ repertoires.

Using immunoSEQ multiplex PCR, the repertoire was profiled, and TCRdb retains in-frame clones only, with some absent. The data show about 27,000 clones, roughly four fifths seen once. The J gene is TRBJ2-6, the V gene TRBV6-6; no definite D call. Sequencing input: CD45RA- memory CD4+ T cells from PBMCs. The sequence derives from a human donor with narcolepsy. CDR3 DNA: TGTGCCAGCAGCTCAAGGGAAGGTGGGGCCAACGTCCTGACTTTC. Protein product: CASSSREGGANVLTF.